This T cell receptor beta chain was retrieved from a study of OX40 agonist ivuxolimab in advanced cancers. General study points: Averaging showed that CD8+ T cells had more expanded clones than CD4+ did. At 0.1 to 3.0 mg/kg and by week 6, clonal expansion occurred in CD4+ and CD8+ blood T cells.

As for this clone: The antigen is not known.

At baseline, cycle 4 day 1, and cycle 7 day 1, blood was sampled. The length of the CDR3 is 15 residues. J lost 2 bases, V lost 7 bases, and 9 bases had no gene match. Germline CDR1 is MNHEY and CDR2 is SMNVEV (reference sequence). The method was immunoSEQ multiplex PCR; TCRdb's version includes in-frame clones alone and lacks a portion of them. The repertoire holds about 81,000 clones, with about 86% as singletons. Sample: CD4+ or CD8+ T cells sorted from blood, taken in a trial of the OX40 agonist ivuxolimab. The TCR comes from an adult with an advanced solid tumor such as melanoma, head and neck, liver or kidney cancer. J is TRBJ2-5 and V is TRBV27; 8 bases are a match to TRBD2. For the CDR3, the DNA is TGTGCCAGCACTACCGACCCGGGGGGGCAAGAGACCCAGTACTTC. The encoded protein is CASTTDPGGQETQYF.